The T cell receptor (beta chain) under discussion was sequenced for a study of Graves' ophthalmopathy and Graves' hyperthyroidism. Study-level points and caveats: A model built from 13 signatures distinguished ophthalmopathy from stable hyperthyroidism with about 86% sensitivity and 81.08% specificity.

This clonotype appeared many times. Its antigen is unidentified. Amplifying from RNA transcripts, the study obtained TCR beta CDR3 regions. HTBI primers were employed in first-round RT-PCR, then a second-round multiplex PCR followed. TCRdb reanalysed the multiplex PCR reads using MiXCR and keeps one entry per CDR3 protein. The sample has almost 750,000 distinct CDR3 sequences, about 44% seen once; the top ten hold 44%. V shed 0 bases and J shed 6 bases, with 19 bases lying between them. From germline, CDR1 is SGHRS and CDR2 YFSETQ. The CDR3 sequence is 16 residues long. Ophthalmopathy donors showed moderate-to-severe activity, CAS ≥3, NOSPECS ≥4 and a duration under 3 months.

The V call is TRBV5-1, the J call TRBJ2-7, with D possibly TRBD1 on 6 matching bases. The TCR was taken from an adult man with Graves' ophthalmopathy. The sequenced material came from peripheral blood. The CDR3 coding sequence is TGCGCCAGCAGCTTGGCCCTGAGTCAGGGGTCTCGCGAGCAGTACTTC. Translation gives CASSLALSQGSREQYF.